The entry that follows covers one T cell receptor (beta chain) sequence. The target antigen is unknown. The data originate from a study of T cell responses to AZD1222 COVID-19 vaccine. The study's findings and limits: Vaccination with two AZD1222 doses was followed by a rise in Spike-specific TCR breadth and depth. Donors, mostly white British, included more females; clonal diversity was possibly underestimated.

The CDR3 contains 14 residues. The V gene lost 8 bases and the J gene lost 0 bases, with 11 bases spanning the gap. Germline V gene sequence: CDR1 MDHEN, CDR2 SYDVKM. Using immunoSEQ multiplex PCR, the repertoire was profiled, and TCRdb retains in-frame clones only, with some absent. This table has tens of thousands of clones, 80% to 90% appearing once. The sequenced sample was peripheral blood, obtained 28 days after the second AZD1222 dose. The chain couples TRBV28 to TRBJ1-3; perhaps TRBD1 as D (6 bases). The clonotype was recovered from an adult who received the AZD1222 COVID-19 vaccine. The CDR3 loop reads CASGLQGSGNTIYF. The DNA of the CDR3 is TGTGCCAGCGGATTACAGGGCTCTGGAAACACCATATATTTT. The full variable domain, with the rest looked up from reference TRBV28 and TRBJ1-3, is DVKVTQSSRYLVKRTGEKVFLECVQDMDHENMFWYRQDPGLGLRLIYFSYDVKMKEKGDIPEGYSVSREKKERFSLILESASTNQTSMYLCASGLQGSGNTIYFGEGSWLTVV.